Listed here are 21 T cell receptor beta chains from one sample, sequenced in a study of T-cell reconstitution after alpha-beta-depleted transplantation in children. Unique molecular identifiers were incorporated during preparation of the TCRbeta library. TCRdb reanalysed the PCR reads using MiXCR and keeps one entry per CDR3 protein. The sample lists roughly 610,000 distinct CDR3 sequences; roughly a tenth were seen once. Sequencing used PBMCs from the stem cell graft donor, obtained from the stem cell graft. These receptors were obtained from a human donor who donated a stem cell graft to a child with acute myeloid leukemia.

This clonotype was found a few times. The genes are TRBV9 and TRBJ2-1, with D uncertain. The CDR3 loop spans 12 amino acids. Germline V lookup: CDR1 SGDLS, CDR2 YYNGEE. The V end lost 5 bases, the J end lost 9 bases, and 12 bases lay between the germline ends. Here the CDR3 DNA reads TGTGCCAGCAGACGTGGGTTGGGTGAGCAGTTCTTC. It specifies CASRRGLGEQFF. The full variable domain, rest sourced from reference TRBV9 and TRBJ2-1, is DSGVTQTPKHLITATGQRVTLRCSPRSGDLSVYWYQQSLDQGLQFLIQYYNGEERAKGNILERFSAQQFPDLHSELNLSSLELGDSALYFCASRRGLGEQFFGPGTRLTVL.

The sample holds many counts of this clonotype. The chain links TRBV2 to TRBJ2-1; possible D gene TRBD2, 5 bases. Trimming took 7 bases from V and 6 from J, leaving 10 bases between them. Germline loops: CDR1 SNHLY, CDR2 FYNNEI. The CDR3 has 12 residues. The CDR3 loop is CASTSEGNEQFF. The CDR3 DNA follows: TGTGCCAGCACTTCCGAGGGCAATGAGCAGTTCTTC. Filled out from reference TRBV2 and TRBJ2-1, the complete variable domain reads EPEVTQTPSHQVTQMGQEVILRCVPISNHLYFYWYRQILGQKVEFLVSFYNNEISEKSEIFDDQFSVERPDGSNFTLKIRSTKLEDSAMYFCASTSEGNEQFFGPGTRLTVL.

V is TRBV20-1 and J is TRBJ2-1; D not certain. CDR3 length: 13 residues. Germline V gene sequence: CDR1 DFQATT, CDR2 SNEGSKA (reference sequence). CDR3 coding DNA: TGCAGCGCTGTGGACGCTCGCTACAATGAGCAGTTCTTC. Encoded protein: CSAVDARYNEQFF.

This clonotype has a count of ten or more. This rearrangement joins TRBV10-3 to TRBJ2-2; tentative D call: TRBD1 (6 bases). The CDR3 contains 15 residues. CDR1 is ENHRY, CDR2 SYGVKD, per germline. Trimming stripped 5 bases from V and 3 bases from J, with 13 bases between. In nucleotides, the CDR3 is TGTGCCATCAGTTACAAGACAGGAGACACCGGGGAGCTGTTTTTT. Translating gives CAISYKTGDTGELFF.

This clonotype has a count of ten or more. V usage is TRBV20-1 and J usage is TRBJ2-1, with 9 bases that match TRBD2. The CDR3 extends over 13 amino acids. The ends lost 6 bases at V and 9 bases at J; junction bases unmatched: 9. The V gene's germline CDR1 is DFQATT and CDR2 SNEGSKA (reference sequence). The CDR3 sequence is CSAARTSVSEQFF. CDR3 coding DNA: TGCAGTGCCGCCCGGACTAGCGTTAGTGAGCAGTTCTTC.

This clonotype has at least ten counts. The chain combines TRBV12-3 or TRBV12-4 with TRBJ1-2, with D hard to call. CDR3 length equals 13 residues. Between the trimmed V and J ends, which lost 2 bases and 8 bases, there was a span of 12 bases. The CDR3 is CASSLSSADGYTF. CDR3 bases: TGTGCCAGCAGTTTAAGCTCGGCAGACGGCTACACCTTC.

The J gene is TRBJ2-3, the V gene TRBV29-1; D might be TRBD2 (5 bases). Germline V gene lookup returns CDR1 SQVTM and CDR2 ANQGSEA. Trimming took off 7 bases at V and 0 bases at J, with 20 bases between the two ends. The CDR3 is 16 amino acids. CDR3 sequence (DNA): TGCAGCGGTAAAGGACTTACTATCGGGAGCACAGATACGCAGTATTTT. It encodes CSGKGLTIGSTDTQYF.

This chain joins TRBV25-1 and TRBJ2-7; 7 bases match TRBD2. J lost 2 bases, V lost 1 base, and 5 bases had no gene match. The CDR3 consists of 15 residues. Germline V gene data show CDR1 as MGHDK and CDR2 as SYGVNS. The CDR3 DNA sequence: TGTGCCAGCAGTGAATTGGAGGGAGGGGCCTACGAGCAGTACTTC. Protein product: CASSELEGGAYEQYF.

This clonotype was recorded at least ten times. CDR3 nucleotides: TGTGCCAGCAGCCCAGACGGGGTGACAGGTCCACAAAGGTCCCCTGGGGGCTACACCTTC. It is translated as CASSPDGVTGPQRSPGGYTF. The V gene is TRBV12-3 or TRBV12-4, the J gene TRBJ1-2, with D possibly matching TRBD1 (6 bases). The V and J ends lost 6 bases and 8 bases respectively, with 37 bases between them. This CDR3 is built from 20 residues.

This chain joins TRBV6-2 or TRBV6-3 and TRBJ2-2; 10 nucleotides agree with TRBD2. J gave up 9 bases and V 6 bases, and 10 bases lay outside the gene matches. Looked up from germline, CDR1 is MNHEY and CDR2 is SVGEGT. This CDR3 spans 15 amino acids. CDR3 bases: TGTGCCAGCAGCTCCGGGACTAGCGTCAAGTGGGAGCTGTTTTTT. Protein product: CASSSGTSVKWELFF.

This clonotype turned up a few times. Its ends do not fully match the called genes, so a read error is possible. The chain is built from TRBV6-6 and TRBJ2-5; the D gene is possibly TRBD1 (6 bases). This CDR3 has 12 residues. Germline lookup yields CDR1 MNHNY and CDR2 SVGAGI (reference sequence). CDR3 region: CASSDYRVPDGF. The DNA of the CDR3 is TGTGCCAGCAGTGACTACAGGGTCCCCGACGGCTTC.

This clonotype was seen only a few times. The rearrangement uses TRBV28 and TRBJ2-7; 9 nucleotides line up with TRBD1. Germline V CDR1 and CDR2: MDHEN, SYDVKM. The CDR3 is 17 residues long. V trimming: 5 bases; J trimming: 9 bases; junction bases outside the gene matches: 20. The CDR3 sequence: CASSPIRGTGPPIRQYF. DNA of the CDR3: TGTGCCAGCAGTCCTATAAGGGGGACAGGGCCTCCTATACGGCAGTACTTC.

The chain couples TRBV11-1 to TRBJ2-1, with 15 positions matching TRBD2. The CDR3 runs 15 residues. With 5 bases clipped from V and 7 bases from J, the junction kept 3 bases outside the gene matches. CDR1 SGHAT and CDR2 FQDESV come from the germline V gene (reference sequence). CDR3 nucleotide sequence: TGTGCCAGCAGCCGAGGGACTAGCGGGAGGAATGAGCAGTTCTTC. As protein: CASSRGTSGRNEQFF. Supplemented by reference TRBV11-1 and TRBJ2-1, the full variable domain reads EAEVAQSPRYKITEKSQAVAFWCDPISGHATLYWYRQILGQGPELLVQFQDESVVDDSQLPKDRFSAERLKGVDSTLKIQPAELGDSAMYLCASSRGTSGRNEQFFGPGTRLTVL.

The chain is built from TRBV3-1 and TRBJ2-3; D may be TRBD1 or TRBD2 (5 bases each). This CDR3 contains 14 residues. From germline, CDR1 is LGHDT and CDR2 YNNKEL (reference sequence). The V end lost 0 bases, the J end lost 6 bases, and 10 bases lay between the germline ends. CDR3 coding DNA: TGTGCCAGCAGCCAAGATCTTGAGGGGGATACGCAGTATTTT. Protein product: CASSQDLEGDTQYF.

This clonotype occurred many times. The rearrangement links TRBV27 to TRBJ2-5; perhaps TRBD2 as D (6 bases). CDR3 size: 14 residues. Germline V lookup: CDR1 MNHEY, CDR2 SMNVEV (reference sequence). V shed 6 bases and J shed 5 bases, with 16 bases lying between them. CDR3 sequence reads: CASSPGVSGETQYF. In nucleotides, the CDR3 is TGTGCCAGCAGCCCTGGAGTAAGCGGGGAGACCCAGTACTTC.

This clonotype was recorded at least ten times. The V and J genes are TRBV11-2 and TRBJ2-5; tentative D call: TRBD1 (5 bases). This CDR3 spans 14 amino acids. Deletions cut 3 bases from V and 2 bases from J, with 10 bases between. The germline V gene has CDR1 SGHAT and CDR2 FQNNGV. CDR3 sequence reads: CASSFPTVQETQYF. In nucleotides, the CDR3 is TGTGCCAGCAGCTTCCCGACAGTACAAGAGACCCAGTACTTC.

This sequence joins TRBV3-1 and TRBJ2-3; D remains unclear. Germline CDR1 reads LGHDT; CDR2 reads YNNKEL (reference sequence). V dropped 4 bases and J dropped 4 bases, with 18 bases sitting between them. The CDR3 length is 16 residues. For the CDR3, the DNA is TGTGCCAGCAGCCCATCGTCGTGGTGGTTCGCAGATACGCAGTATTTT. Amino acids: CASSPSSWWFADTQYF.

This clonotype occurred a few times. The CDR3 DNA reads TGTGCCAGCAGCTTCTGGGAAACGCCTGATGGCTACACCTTC. Amino acid sequence: CASSFWETPDGYTF. This chain connects TRBV7-9 to TRBJ1-2; D unclear. This CDR3 has 14 residues. CDR1 is SEHNR, CDR2 FQNEAQ, per germline (reference sequence). Trimming stripped 3 bases from V and 6 bases from J, with 14 bases between.

The gene calls are TRBV20-1 and TRBJ2-7, with 8 nucleotides matching TRBD1. There are 15 residues in the CDR3. Trimming cost V 3 bases and J 3 bases; bases outside gene matches: 10. In germline, CDR1 is DFQATT, CDR2 SNEGSKA (reference sequence). The chain's CDR3 is CSARSIRGLDYEQYF. For the CDR3, the DNA is TGCAGTGCTAGGTCAATCAGGGGGCTCGACTACGAGCAGTACTTC.

Only a few counts were recorded for this clonotype. CDR3 DNA: TGCAGCGTTGACGGGGGGGCGGGGGAGACCCAGTACTTC. This sequence encodes CSVDGGAGETQYF. The chain uses TRBV29-1 and TRBJ2-5, with 8 bases aligning to TRBD2. V shed 3 bases, J shed 5 bases, and the junction held 5 bases outside the gene matches. Looked up from germline, CDR1 is SQVTM and CDR2 is ANQGSEA. The length of the CDR3 is 13 residues.

This clonotype was counted at least ten times. The rearrangement joins TRBV7-2 to TRBJ2-1; D is perhaps TRBD1 or TRBD2 (6 bases each). The CDR3 sequence is 15 residues long. V dropped 2 bases and J dropped 2 bases, with 10 bases sitting between them. Germline values: CDR1 SGHTA, CDR2 FQGNSA. The CDR3 protein is CASSLIGGPYNEQFF. The CDR3 DNA is TGTGCCAGCAGCTTAATCGGGGGCCCCTACAATGAGCAGTTCTTC.